This T cell receptor (beta chain) was recovered during a study of Graves' ophthalmopathy and Graves' hyperthyroidism. Using RNA transcripts, the TCR beta CDR3 regions were amplified. Scientists carried out first-round RT-PCR using HTBI primers and then a second-round multiplex PCR. TCRdb re-analysed the multiplex PCR reads in MiXCR, keeping a single row per CDR3 protein. The sample gives about 740,000 distinct CDR3 sequences, 40% of which show up once; approximately 43% is in the top ten. Deletions cut 3 bases from V and 2 bases from J, with 17 bases between. Looked up from germline, CDR1 is SEHNR and CDR2 is FQNEAQ (reference sequence). The CDR3 totals 18 residues.

What was sequenced was peripheral blood. The chain employs TRBV7-9 and TRBJ1-6, with D maybe TRBD1 (6 bases). The sequence derives from an adult man with Graves' ophthalmopathy. CDR3 sequence: CASSLLGGGLAYNSPLHF. The CDR3, as DNA: TGTGCCAGCAGCTTGTTGGGCGGGGGGCTGGCCTATAATTCACCCCTCCACTTT.